This is a list of T cell receptor beta chains from one sample in a study of T-cell reconstitution after alpha-beta-depleted transplantation in children. Using its own MiXCR run on the PCR reads, TCRdb lists one record per CDR3 protein. The sample holds hundreds of thousands of distinct CDR3 sequences, roughly 14% seen once. Sequenced here: PBMCs, sampled before TCRalphabeta/CD19-depleted stem cell transplant. All receptors derive from a girl aged 2 to 9 with congenital amegakaryocytic thrombocytopenia, due to receive a stem cell transplant. The CDR3 runs from the conserved cysteine through the conserved F or W. The D gene is left open where the match is weak. Rows give clone size only sometimes, using once, few, many, or a class for an expanded clone.

>few|TRBD2|TRBV3-1|TRBJ2-1
TGTGCCAGCAGCTCCACTTGGGGGGAGGGCGATGAGCAGTTCTTC
CASSSTWGEGDEQFF
>few|TRBD2|TRBV20-1|TRBJ2-7
TGCAGTGCTAGAGATTTCAAGCGGGAGGCTAGCCACGAGCAGTACTTC
CSARDFKREASHEQYF
>many|-|TRBV20-1|TRBJ2-7
TGCAGTGCTAGGCCGGGACTTCAGTCCTACGAGCAGTACTTC
CSARPGLQSYEQYF
>once|-|TRBV5-1|TRBJ2-2
TGCGCCAGCGGCGGGCGGGCCGCGAACACCGGGGAGCTGTTTTTT
CASGGRAANTGELFF
>many|-|TRBV10-3|TRBJ1-1
TGTGCCATCAGTGAGGGGGGGCCAGCTTTCTTT
CAISEGGPAFF
>many|-|TRBV15|TRBJ2-5
TGTGCCACCAGCAGAGATGTTGTGACTCGGGAGACCCAGTACTTC
CATSRDVVTRETQYF
>once|TRBD2|TRBV5-1|TRBJ2-3
TGCGCCAGCAGCTCCTCTAGCGGGTCCATAGATACGCAGTATTTT
CASSSSSGSIDTQYF
>-|-|TRBV5-6|TRBJ2-1
TGTGCCAGCAGCTTGTATCTTTCGTACAATGAGCAGTTCTTC
CASSLYLSYNEQFF
>many|TRBD1|TRBV20-1|TRBJ1-5
TGCAGTGCTAGAGATTCTCGCAGGGGGGTAGGGCCCCAGCATTTT
CSARDSRRGVGPQHF
>many|-|TRBV27|TRBJ1-5
TGTGCCAGCAGTTTTGGGGGAGCTCAGCCCCAGCATTTT
CASSFGGAQPQHF
>few|-|TRBV20-1|TRBJ2-1
TGCAGTGCTAGAGAGGCGACCGGGACCCAATTTGGGTTCTTC
CSAREATGTQFGFF
>-|-|TRBV2|TRBJ2-2
TGTGCCAGCAGGGCAGACAGGGTCGGCGGGGGGCTGTTTTTT
CASRADRVGGGLFF
>many|TRBD2|TRBV3-1|TRBJ2-3
TGTGCCAGCAGCTCCTATGGGGGGACTAGGCCCACAGATACGCAGTATTTT
CASSSYGGTRPTDTQYF
>-|-|TRBV12-3/TRBV12-4|TRBJ1-5
TGTGCCAGCAGTTTTGGGGTGGTTCGACAGCCCCAGCATTTT
CASSFGVVRQPQHF
>many|TRBD1|TRBV29-1|TRBJ1-1
TGCAGCGGTACAGGGGCCGTTCTCACTGAAGCTTTCTTT
CSGTGAVLTEAFF
>many|TRBD2|TRBV20-1|TRBJ2-3
TGCAGTGCGTTGGTAACTAGCGGGAGTAGCACAGATACGCAGTATTTT
CSALVTSGSSTDTQYF
>-|TRBD2|TRBV7-2|TRBJ2-7
TGTGCCAGCAGCCGGACTAGCGGGGTCTCCTACGAGCAGTACTTC
CASSRTSGVSYEQYF
>-|TRBD1|TRBV29-1|TRBJ2-1
TGCAGCGTTTACAGGGGGGAGAATGAGCAGTTCTTC
CSVYRGENEQFF
>many|TRBD2|TRBV20-1|TRBJ2-3
TGCAGTGCGGGCCCAGGCTCTAGCGGGACTGATACGCAGTATTTT
CSAGPGSSGTDTQYF
>-|-|TRBV30|TRBJ2-7
TGTGCCTGGACTCTCGACGGTACCTACGAGCAGTACTTC
CAWTLDGTYEQYF
>-|-|TRBV28|TRBJ1-2
TGTGCCAGCAGTCCAACAATGGGGCAAGAGAGCTACACCTTC
CASSPTMGQESYTF
>-|-|TRBV20-1|TRBJ2-3
TGCAGTGCTAGATCGGGGGAGTTGCCAGATACGCAGTATTTT
CSARSGELPDTQYF
>many|-|TRBV12-3/TRBV12-4|TRBJ2-7
TGTGCCAGCACCTTGGGGCTAGCTGGTTACGAGCAGTACTTC
CASTLGLAGYEQYF
>many|TRBD2|TRBV4-1|TRBJ2-3
TGCGCCAGCAGCCAAGAAGACGGACTAGCGATTGAAGATACGCAGTATTTT
CASSQEDGLAIEDTQYF
>many|TRBD1|TRBV7-8|TRBJ2-7
TGTGCCAGCAGCCCCGACAGGGGGAACTACGAGCAGTACTTC
CASSPDRGNYEQYF
>many|TRBD1|TRBV29-1|TRBJ2-2
TGCAGCGCTGGGACAGGACAGAACACCGGGGAGCTGTTTTTT
CSAGTGQNTGELFF
>-|TRBD1|TRBV29-1|TRBJ2-5
TGCAGCTCGACCGGGACAGGGGTAAAAGAGACCCAGTACTTC
CSSTGTGVKETQYF
>many|-|TRBV20-1|TRBJ2-7
TGCAGTGCTACGGGGCCTACCTACGAGCAGTACTTC
CSATGPTYEQYF
>many|TRBD1|TRBV5-1|TRBJ2-6
TGCGCCAGCAGCCCGAAGGGACAGGGACACTCTGGGGCCAACGTCCTGACTTTC
CASSPKGQGHSGANVLTF
>few|TRBD2|TRBV20-1|TRBJ2-5
TGCAGTGCTCTGACTAGCGTGGGGGAGACCCAGTACTTC
CSALTSVGETQYF
>many|-|TRBV20-1|TRBJ2-1
TGCAGTGCTAGATCCTTGACCTCTAACAATGAGCAGTTCTTC
CSARSLTSNNEQFF
>few|TRBD2|TRBV29-1|TRBJ2-3
TGCAGCGTTGAATCTTCCGCCATAGCGGGAGGGCCCCTCACAGATACGCAGTATTTT
CSVESSAIAGGPLTDTQYF
>few|TRBD2|TRBV5-1|TRBJ2-1
TGCGCCAGCAGCTTGGCTCTCACTAGCGGAACCTACAATGAGCAGTTCTTC
CASSLALTSGTYNEQFF
>-|-|TRBV7-9|TRBJ1-1
TGTGCCAGCAGCTTAGGGGGGACTGAAGCTTCCTTT
CASSLGGTEASF
>few|-|TRBV5-1|TRBJ2-5
TGCGCCAGCAGACCCGGACAGATCCAAGAGACCCAGTACTTC
CASRPGQIQETQYF
>few|-|TRBV10-3|TRBJ2-1
TGTGCCACCACCGGCGGAGGGGGCGGCTTATACCATGAGCAGTTCTTC
CATTGGGGGLYHEQFF
>-|-|TRBV14|TRBJ1-4
TGTGCCAGCAGCTTATTCGACGGAGCAACTAATGAAAAACTGTTTTTT
CASSLFDGATNEKLFF
>many|TRBD2|TRBV28|TRBJ2-7
TGTGCCAGCAGTAGTTGGACTAGCGGCTACGAGCAGTACTTC
CASSSWTSGYEQYF
>-|-|TRBV5-1|TRBJ2-2
TGCGCCAGCAGCGGACTCCCGGGACGGGTTAACACCGGGGAGCTGTTTTTT
CASSGLPGRVNTGELFF